What follows describes a single TCR beta chain. Its antigen is as yet unknown. With UMI labels, 5' RACE was used to prepare the TRB cDNA libraries. TCRdb reprocessed the 5' RACE reads; each CDR3 protein has one entry and no DNA is given. The sample table includes 120,000 to 150,000 distinct CDR3 sequences. This sample was included in a study of CXCR3-negative and CXCR3-positive naive CD8 T cells. Study in general: Per-library TRB read counts averaged about 1.5 +/- 0.3 million, adding up to 130 million to 150 million in total. Study-wide results and limits: More hydrophobic TRB CDR3s occurred in CXCR3-positive than in CXCR3-negative naive cells. Both naive subsets carried similar amounts of surface CD5, so TCR strength was inferred from TRB CDR3 properties. CXCR3-negative and CXCR3-positive naive cells shared comparable TRBV-TRBJ usage, but memory cells did not.

CD45RO-CCR7+CD27+CD95- defined naive CD8+ T cells. Germline V gene sequence: CDR1 SGHNT, CDR2 YENEEA. The CDR3 length is 13 residues. This TCR was sampled from a human donor in good health. Some clones in this sample may be carry-over from other donors' samples. Sequenced input: naive CXCR3+ CD8+ T cells from blood. This sample's subset: CD45RO-CCR7+CD27+CD95- naive CD8+ T cells expressing CXCR3 (TNR3+). This sequence joins TRBV11-3 and TRBJ2-7; TCRdb designates TRBD1, a call that cannot be tested without DNA. CDR3 sequence: CASSQGHSYEQYF.